The entry below gives a single T cell receptor (beta chain) sequence along with its context. TCRdb's table, derived via immunoSEQ multiplex PCR, lists solely in-frame clones and lacks some. This table has more than 75,000 clones, 89% appearing once. This sample is part of a study of blood T cell repertoires in COVID-19. Study summary: Collection of acute and convalescent COVID-19 samples took place in the United States, Italy and Spain. In each case, the material was cDNA or gDNA derived from T cells, B-cell-depleted T cells, or PBMCs.

There are 13 residues in the CDR3. The germline V gene has CDR1 SEHNR and CDR2 FQNEAQ (reference sequence). V was trimmed by 1 base and J by 3 bases, leaving 6 bases between them. Patients of the Seattle cohort, enrolled during active infection, were followed longitudinally. The chain joins TRBV7-9 to TRBJ1-2; no definite D call. This clonotype was obtained from a middle-aged man with COVID-19, enrolled during active disease. The sequenced material came from peripheral blood. This CDR3 is CASSLGEDYGYTF. The CDR3 DNA reads as TGTGCCAGCAGCTTAGGTGAGGACTATGGCTACACCTTC.